The following is a TCR beta chain sequence with its context. Its matching antigen is unknown. TCRdb fed the RT-PCR reads into MiXCR, producing one record per CDR3 protein. The sample yields 450,000 to 700,000 distinct CDR3 sequences, roughly 15% seen once. The sample belongs to a study of response to subunit inactivated influenza vaccine. Overall study findings and caveats: Each seasonal flu vaccination may recruit only limited new T cells, authors suggested.

Germline V CDR1 and CDR2: MDHEN, SYDVKM. The V gene end was trimmed by 7 bases and the J gene end by 7 bases; junction bases not matched to a gene: 11. The CDR3 consists of 15 residues. The J gene is TRBJ2-1, the V gene TRBV28, with TRBD1 matching over 9 bases. This receptor was identified in a man aged 50-59 years who received an inactivated influenza vaccine. This material consisted of PBMCs from blood, taken 12 days after vaccination. The CDR3 here is CASNLWGTGRNEQFF. The DNA of the CDR3 is TGTGCCAGCAACCTTTGGGGGACAGGGAGGAATGAGCAGTTCTTC.